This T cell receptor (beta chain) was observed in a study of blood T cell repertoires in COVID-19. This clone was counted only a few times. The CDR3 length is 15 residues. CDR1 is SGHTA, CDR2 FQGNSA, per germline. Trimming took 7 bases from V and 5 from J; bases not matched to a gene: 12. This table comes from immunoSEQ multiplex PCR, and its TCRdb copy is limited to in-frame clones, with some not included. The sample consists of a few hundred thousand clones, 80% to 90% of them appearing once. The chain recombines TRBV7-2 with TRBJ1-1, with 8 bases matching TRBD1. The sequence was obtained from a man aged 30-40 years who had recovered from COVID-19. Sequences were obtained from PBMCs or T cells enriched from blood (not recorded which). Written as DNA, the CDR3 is TGTGCCAGCACCCTAGCTCAGGGGGCAGGGACTGAAGCTTTCTTT. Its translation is CASTLAQGAGTEAFF.